Presented here are 9 T cell receptor beta chains from one specimen sequenced in a study of T cells after yellow fever vaccination. MiXCR was run by TCRdb on the 5' RACE reads, yielding one entry per CDR3 protein. In the table there are 150,000 to 200,000 distinct CDR3 sequences, 7% to 10% of which are singletons. Here the sequenced sample was CD8+ T cells sorted from PBMCs, taken 45 days after the yellow fever booster vaccination. The receptors were sampled from a man in his late teens or twenties who received the YFV17D yellow fever vaccine.

V usage is TRBV7-2 and J usage is TRBJ2-1; 7 bases match TRBD2. The V gene end was trimmed by 0 bases and the J gene end by 7 bases; junction bases not matched to a gene: 6. The CDR3 covers 15 residues. Germline V gene data show CDR1 as SGHTA and CDR2 as FQGNSA. In nucleotides, the CDR3 is TGTGCCAGCAGCTTAGCCGCTAGCGGAACGAATGAGCAGTTCTTC. Translated: CASSLAASGTNEQFF.

V gene TRBV7-2 combines with J gene TRBJ2-5, with 15 positions matching TRBD2. V lost 1 base, J lost 3 bases, and 3 bases stayed unmatched. The CDR3 totals 17 residues. From germline, CDR1 is SGHTA and CDR2 FQGNSA. CDR3 sequence reads: CASSLVGLAGGEETQYF. As DNA, the CDR3 is TGTGCCAGCAGCTTAGTGGGACTAGCGGGGGGTGAAGAGACCCAGTACTTC. Supplemented by reference TRBV7-2 and TRBJ2-5, the full variable domain reads GAGVSQSPSNKVTEKGKDVELRCDPISGHTALYWYRQSLGQGLEFLIYFQGNSAPDKSGLPSDRFSAERTGGSVSTLTIQRTQQEDSAVYLCASSLVGLAGGEETQYFGPGTRLLVL.

Only a few counts were recorded for this clonotype. V and J are TRBV5-6 and TRBJ2-1; 10 bases match TRBD2. CDR3 length: 15 residues. The V gene's germline CDR1 is SGHDT and CDR2 YYEEEE. The ends lost 1 base at V and 5 bases at J; junction bases unmatched: 3. This CDR3 reads CASSLPSGGNNEQFF. CDR3 DNA sequence: TGTGCCAGCAGCTTGCCTAGCGGGGGCAACAATGAGCAGTTCTTC.

The chain employs TRBV28 and TRBJ2-1, with D possibly matching TRBD2 (5 bases). V was trimmed by 3 bases and J by 5 bases, leaving 11 bases between them. The germline CDR1 and CDR2 sequences are MDHEN and SYDVKM. This CDR3 has 14 amino acids. The CDR3 nucleotides read TGTGCCAGCAGTTTGTCGCCGGGGAACAATGAGCAGTTCTTC. This codes for CASSLSPGNNEQFF.

There are a few counts of this clonotype. This chain joins TRBV20-1 and TRBJ2-1; 7 nucleotides agree with TRBD1. This CDR3 has 15 amino acids. Germline V CDR1 and CDR2: DFQATT, SNEGSKA (reference sequence). Germline trimming cut 0 bases from V and 8 bases from J; bases unmatched to any gene: 10. The CDR3 sequence is CSARDLGGAWDEQFF. Written as DNA, the CDR3 is TGCAGTGCTAGAGATTTAGGGGGCGCGTGGGATGAGCAGTTCTTC.

In this sample, this clonotype turned up a few times. This chain uses TRBV5-1 with TRBJ2-2; TRBD1 might be the D (6 bases). The CDR3 covers 17 residues. V was shortened by 2 bases and J by 2 bases, with 16 bases between the two germline ends. Germline V gene sequence: CDR1 SGHRS, CDR2 YFSETQ. CDR3 bases: TGCGCCAGCAGCTTTGAGGGACATCACCTAAACACCGGGGAGCTGTTTTTT. Its translation is CASSFEGHHLNTGELFF.

This clonotype has a count of ten or more. For the CDR3, the DNA is TGCAGTGCTCCCGGGACTAGCGGGGGGGCCTACGAGCAGTACTTC. Translating it yields CSAPGTSGGAYEQYF. This chain connects TRBV20-1 to TRBJ2-7; 16 bases are shared with TRBD2. V shed 5 bases, J shed 2 bases, and the junction held 3 bases outside the gene matches. Germline V CDR1 and CDR2: DFQATT, SNEGSKA (reference sequence). The CDR3 has 15 amino acids.

The rearrangement links TRBV4-3 to TRBJ2-4; D gene uncertain. The CDR3 spans 16 residues. Looked up from germline, CDR1 is LGHNA and CDR2 is YSLEER. The germline V and J ends were trimmed by 0 bases and 5 bases, with 14 bases remaining between them. Here the CDR3 DNA reads TGCGCCAGCAGCCAAGATCTAGGCGGCGGACAAAACATTCAGTACTTC. It is translated as CASSQDLGGGQNIQYF.

Only a few counts were recorded for this clonotype. The gene calls are TRBV12-3 or TRBV12-4 and TRBJ2-7, with TRBD1 matching over 7 bases. Trimming took 5 bases from V and 2 from J; bases not matched to a gene: 9. The CDR3 is 15 residues long. The CDR3 region is CASSLTPGTAYEQYF. DNA of the CDR3: TGTGCCAGCAGTCTCACCCCCGGGACAGCCTACGAGCAGTACTTC.